The T cell receptor beta chain described here comes from a study of CD8 T cells in Susac syndrome. This clonotype was detected once. With random hexamers, reverse transcription was performed on about 0.45 to 1 ug of RNA. TCRdb re-called the immunoSEQ multiplex PCR reads through MiXCR, storing one row per CDR3 protein. The sample records about 300,000 distinct CDR3 sequences, roughly 85% being singletons. Per germline, CDR1 MNHEY and CDR2 SMNVEV (reference sequence). The CDR3 extends over 15 amino acids. Trimming removed 6 bases from V and 5 bases from J; junction bases left unmatched: 12. V is TRBV27 and J is TRBJ2-7; the match to TRBD1 covers 8 bases. This sequence was found in a human donor with multiple sclerosis. Material: CD8+ T cells from PBMCs. The CDR3 protein is CASRSQDRVLDEQYF. In DNA form, the CDR3 reads TGTGCCAGCAGGAGCCAGGACAGGGTATTGGACGAGCAGTACTTC.